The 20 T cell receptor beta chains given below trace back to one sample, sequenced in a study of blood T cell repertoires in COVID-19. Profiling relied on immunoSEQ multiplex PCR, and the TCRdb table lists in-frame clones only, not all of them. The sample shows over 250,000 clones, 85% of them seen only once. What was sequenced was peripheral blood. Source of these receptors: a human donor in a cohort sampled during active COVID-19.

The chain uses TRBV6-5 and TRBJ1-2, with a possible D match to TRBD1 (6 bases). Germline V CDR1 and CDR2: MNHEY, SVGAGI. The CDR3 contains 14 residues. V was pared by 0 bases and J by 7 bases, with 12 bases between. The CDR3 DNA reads TGTGCCAGCAGTTACTCCTACAGGGATGGTGGCTACACCTTC. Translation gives CASSYSYRDGGYTF.

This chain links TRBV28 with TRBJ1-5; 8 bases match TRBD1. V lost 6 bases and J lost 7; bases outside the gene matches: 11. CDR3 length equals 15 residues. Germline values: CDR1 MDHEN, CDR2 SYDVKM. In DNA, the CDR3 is TGTGCCAGCAGACCGACGCTGACAGGGGCACAGCCCCAGCATTTT. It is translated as CASRPTLTGAQPQHF.

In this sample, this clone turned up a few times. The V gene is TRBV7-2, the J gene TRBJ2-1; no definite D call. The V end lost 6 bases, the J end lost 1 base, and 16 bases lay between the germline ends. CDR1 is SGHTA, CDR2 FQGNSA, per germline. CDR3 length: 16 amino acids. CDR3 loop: CASRLRPLGSYNEQFF. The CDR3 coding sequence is TGTGCCAGCAGACTCCGACCCCTCGGGTCCTACAATGAGCAGTTCTTC.

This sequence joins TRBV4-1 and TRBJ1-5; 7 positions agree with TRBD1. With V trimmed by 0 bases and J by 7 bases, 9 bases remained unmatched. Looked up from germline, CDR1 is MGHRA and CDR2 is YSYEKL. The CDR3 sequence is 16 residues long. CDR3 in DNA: TGCGCCAGCAGCCAAGATCGAGGGACAGCAACCCAGCCCCAGCATTTT. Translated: CASSQDRGTATQPQHF.

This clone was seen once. The CDR3 protein is CASSEAGQGAEYGYTF. The CDR3 DNA sequence: TGTGCCAGCAGTGAAGCGGGACAGGGGGCCGAGTATGGCTACACCTTC. V is TRBV6-1 and J is TRBJ1-2; the match to TRBD1 covers 12 bases. This CDR3 is built from 16 residues. Unmatched junction bases numbered 4, after V lost 0 bases and J lost 5 bases. CDR1 is MNHNS and CDR2 is SASEGT in the germline V gene.

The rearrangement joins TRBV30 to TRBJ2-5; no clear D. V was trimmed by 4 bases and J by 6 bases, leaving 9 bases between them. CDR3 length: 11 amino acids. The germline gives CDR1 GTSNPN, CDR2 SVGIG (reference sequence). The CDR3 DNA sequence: TGTGCCTGGACGGGTGTCAAGACCCAGTACTTC. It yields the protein CAWTGVKTQYF.

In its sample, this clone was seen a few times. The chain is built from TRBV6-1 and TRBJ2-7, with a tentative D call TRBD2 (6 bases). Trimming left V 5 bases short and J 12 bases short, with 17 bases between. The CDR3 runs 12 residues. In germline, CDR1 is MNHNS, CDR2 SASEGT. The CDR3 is CASSFGGAVPYF. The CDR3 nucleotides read TGTGCCAGCAGTTTCGGGGGAGCAGTCCCGTACTTC.

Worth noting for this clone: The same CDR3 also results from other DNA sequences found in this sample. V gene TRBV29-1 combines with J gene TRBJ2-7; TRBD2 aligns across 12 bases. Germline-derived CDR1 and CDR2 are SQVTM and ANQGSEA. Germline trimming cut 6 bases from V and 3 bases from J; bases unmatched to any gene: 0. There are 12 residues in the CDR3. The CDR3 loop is CSVTSGSYEQYF. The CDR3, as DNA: TGCAGCGTGACTAGCGGGAGCTACGAGCAGTACTTC.

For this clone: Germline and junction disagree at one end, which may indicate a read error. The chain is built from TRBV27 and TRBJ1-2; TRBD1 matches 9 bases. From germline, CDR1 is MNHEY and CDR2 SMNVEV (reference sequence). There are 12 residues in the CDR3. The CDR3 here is CASRAGQGQFAF. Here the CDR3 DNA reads TGTGCCAGCAGGGCCGGACAGGGGCAGTTCGCCTTC.

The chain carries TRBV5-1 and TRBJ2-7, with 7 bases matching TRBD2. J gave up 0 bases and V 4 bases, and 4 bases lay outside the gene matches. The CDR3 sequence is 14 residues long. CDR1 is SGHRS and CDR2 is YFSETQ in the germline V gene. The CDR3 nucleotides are TGCGCCAGCAGCCCGGGACTACTCTCCTACGAGCAGTACTTC. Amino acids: CASSPGLLSYEQYF.

This CDR3 reads CASNPLAGTGELFF. The CDR3 region has the DNA TGTGCCAGCAACCCCCTTGCGGGTACCGGGGAGCTGTTTTTT. V and J are TRBV9 and TRBJ2-2; tentatively, D is TRBD2 (5 bases). This CDR3 region has 14 residues. Germline V gene sequence: CDR1 SGDLS, CDR2 YYNGEE. The ends were cut back, 6 bases at V and 5 bases at J, with 14 bases in the middle.

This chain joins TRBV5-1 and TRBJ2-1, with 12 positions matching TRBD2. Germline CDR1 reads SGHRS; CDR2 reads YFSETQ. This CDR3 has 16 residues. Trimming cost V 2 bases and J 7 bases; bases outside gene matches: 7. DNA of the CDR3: TGCGCCAGCAGCTTCTCTCTAGCGGGAGGGCAGAATGAGCAGTTCTTC. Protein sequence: CASSFSLAGGQNEQFF.

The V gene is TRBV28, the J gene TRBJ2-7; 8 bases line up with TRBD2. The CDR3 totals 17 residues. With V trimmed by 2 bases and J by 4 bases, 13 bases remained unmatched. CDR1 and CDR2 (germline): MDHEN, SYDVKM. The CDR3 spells CASSLDRGFGRVYEQYF. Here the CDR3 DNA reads TGTGCCAGCAGTTTAGACCGTGGGTTCGGGAGGGTTTACGAGCAGTACTTC.

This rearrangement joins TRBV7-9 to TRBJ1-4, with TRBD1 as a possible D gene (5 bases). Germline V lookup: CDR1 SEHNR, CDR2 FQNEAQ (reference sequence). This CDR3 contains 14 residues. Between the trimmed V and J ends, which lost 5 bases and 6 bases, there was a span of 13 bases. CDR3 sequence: CASSTGQGDEKLFF. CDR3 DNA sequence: TGTGCCAGCAGCACCGGGCAAGGGGATGAAAAACTGTTTTTT.

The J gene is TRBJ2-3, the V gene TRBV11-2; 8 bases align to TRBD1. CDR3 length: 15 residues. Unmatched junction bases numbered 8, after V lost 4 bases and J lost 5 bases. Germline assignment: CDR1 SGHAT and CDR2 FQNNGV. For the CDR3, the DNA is TGTGCCAGCAGCTCGGACAGGGCAACCGGAGATACGCAGTATTTT. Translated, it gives CASSSDRATGDTQYF.

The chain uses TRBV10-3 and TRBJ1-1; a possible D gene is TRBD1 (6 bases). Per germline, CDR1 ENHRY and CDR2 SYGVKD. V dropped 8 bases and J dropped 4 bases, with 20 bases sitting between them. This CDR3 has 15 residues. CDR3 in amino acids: CAIRADQGIGTEAFF. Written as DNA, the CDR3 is TGTGCCATCCGAGCAGATCAGGGGATCGGCACTGAAGCTTTCTTT.

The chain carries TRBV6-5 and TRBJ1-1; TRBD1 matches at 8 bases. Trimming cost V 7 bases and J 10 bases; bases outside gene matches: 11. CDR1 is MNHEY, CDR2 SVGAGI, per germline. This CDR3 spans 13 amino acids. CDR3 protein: CASTENWDRIAFF. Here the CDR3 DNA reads TGTGCCAGCACCGAAAATTGGGACAGGATAGCTTTCTTT.

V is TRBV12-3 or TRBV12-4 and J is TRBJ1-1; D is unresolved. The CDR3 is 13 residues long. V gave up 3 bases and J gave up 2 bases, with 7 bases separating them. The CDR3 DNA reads TGTGCCAGCAGTTTCGTACTCAACACTGAAGCTTTCTTT. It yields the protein CASSFVLNTEAFF.

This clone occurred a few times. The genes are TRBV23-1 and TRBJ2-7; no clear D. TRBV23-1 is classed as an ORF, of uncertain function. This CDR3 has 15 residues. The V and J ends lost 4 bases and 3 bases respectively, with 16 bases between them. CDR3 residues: CASSLPDTDNYEQYF. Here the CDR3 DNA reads TGCGCCAGCAGTCTCCCCGACACGGATAACTACGAGCAGTACTTC.

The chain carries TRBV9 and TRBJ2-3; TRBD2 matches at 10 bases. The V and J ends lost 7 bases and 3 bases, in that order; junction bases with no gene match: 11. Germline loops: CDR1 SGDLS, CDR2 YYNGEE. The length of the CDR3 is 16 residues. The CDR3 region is CASAGGSGRSTDTQYF. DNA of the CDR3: TGTGCCAGCGCGGGGGGTAGCGGGAGGTCGACAGATACGCAGTATTTT.